The 21 T cell receptor beta chains listed next were all sequenced from one sample in a study of beta chain features in type 1 diabetes. The study's findings and limits: All four CD4+ subsets of Type 1 diabetes patients contained TCRB CDR3s that were moderately but significantly shorter.

No cognate antigen is known for these TCRs. Expressed TCRB transcripts got sequenced, as all isolated RNA was reverse transcribed. Some clones are missing from TCRdb's copy, which holds only in-frame ones; the method was immunoSEQ multiplex PCR. The sample contains 600,000 to 750,000 clones, around 12% of which appear only once. Specimen: naive CD4+ T cells from blood. All receptors come from a man under 40 with type 1 diabetes.

Details on this clone: The same CDR3 arises from other DNA sequences in this sample as well. The chain carries TRBV29-1 and TRBJ1-6, with 9 bases that match TRBD1. Germline loops: CDR1 SQVTM, CDR2 ANQGSEA. V lost 3 bases to trimming and J lost 10 bases; unmatched junction nucleotides: 4. This CDR3 comprises 13 residues. The CDR3 DNA reads as TGCAGCGTTGAGGGACAGGGTGGGTCACCCCTCCACTTT. Its translation is CSVEGQGGSPLHF.

The chain employs TRBV7-2 and TRBJ2-3; D unclear. Germline V gene sequence: CDR1 SGHTA, CDR2 FQGNSA. CDR3 length equals 10 residues. V dropped 2 bases and J dropped 10 bases, with 4 bases sitting between them. DNA for the CDR3: TGTGCCAGCAGCTTAAGTGCGCAGTATTTT. Translation: CASSLSAQYF.

This clone was observed a handful of times. The chain employs TRBV4-2 and TRBJ2-5; 11 positions agree with TRBD2. The V and J ends lost 0 bases and 5 bases, in that order; junction bases with no gene match: 8. The CDR3 length is 17 residues. Germline V gene lookup returns CDR1 LGHNA and CDR2 YNFKEQ. CDR3 sequence reads: CASSQDVGTSGVETQYF. The CDR3 nucleotides are TGTGCCAGCAGCCAAGATGTTGGGACTAGCGGCGTGGAGACCCAGTACTTC.

This clone was detected only a few times. The chain combines TRBV29-1 with TRBJ2-3; 7 nucleotides line up with TRBD2. J gave up 4 bases and V 7 bases, and 17 bases lay outside the gene matches. The germline V gene has CDR1 SQVTM and CDR2 ANQGSEA. This CDR3 has 16 amino acids. The CDR3 nucleotides are TGCAGCGCTGAGACTTGGAGGACTAGTCGGGCAGATACGCAGTATTTT. Encoded protein: CSAETWRTSRADTQYF.

As concerns this clone: Other DNA sequences in this sample translate to the same CDR3. This sequence joins TRBV5-1 and TRBJ2-3; possibly TRBD2 for D (5 bases). The CDR3 sequence is 14 residues long. Deletions cut 2 bases from V and 2 bases from J, with 9 bases between. CDR1 is SGHRS and CDR2 is YFSETQ in the germline V gene. This CDR3 reads CASSFGESTDTQYF. DNA for the CDR3: TGCGCCAGCAGCTTCGGGGAGTCCACAGATACGCAGTATTTT. Looking up the rest from reference TRBV5-1 and TRBJ2-3 gives the full variable domain: KAGVTQTPRYLIKTRGQQVTLSCSPISGHRSVSWYQQTPGQGLQFLFEYFSETQRNKGNFPGRFSGRQFSNSRSEMNVSTLELGDSALYLCASSFGESTDTQYFGPGTRLTVL.

About this clone: This same CDR3 is encoded by further DNA sequences in the sample. J is TRBJ1-2 and V is TRBV29-1; D may be TRBD1 (6 bases). In germline, CDR1 is SQVTM, CDR2 ANQGSEA. CDR3 length: 11 amino acids. V was clipped by 4 bases and J by 3 bases, with 6 bases between them. CDR3 in amino acids: CSVGQDYGYTF. The CDR3 region has the DNA TGCAGCGTTGGACAGGACTATGGCTACACCTTC.

The chain has TRBV29-1 and TRBJ1-1, with D perhaps matching TRBD1 (5 bases). This CDR3 spans 12 amino acids. The V gene's germline CDR1 is SQVTM and CDR2 ANQGSEA. V lost 6 bases, J lost 4 bases, and 12 bases lay in between. The CDR3 here is CSVDGTTTEAFF. For the CDR3, the DNA is TGCAGCGTGGACGGGACTACCACTGAAGCTTTCTTT.

The chain couples TRBV6-5 to TRBJ2-2; D is unclear. V was pared by 4 bases and J by 10 bases, with 10 bases between. This CDR3 is built from 12 residues. The germline V gene has CDR1 MNHEY and CDR2 SVGAGI. CDR3 in DNA: TGTGCCAGCAGTTTGACGTATGTGGAGCTGTTTTTT. Encoded protein: CASSLTYVELFF.

The chain combines TRBV6-1 with TRBJ1-6; D unresolved. This CDR3 has 15 residues. The V end lost 2 bases, the J end lost 0 bases, and 5 bases lay between the germline ends. Germline V CDR1 and CDR2: MNHNS, SASEGT. CDR3 protein: CASSEQSSYNSPLHF. The CDR3 coding sequence is TGTGCCAGCAGTGAACAGAGCTCCTATAATTCACCCCTCCACTTT.

The chain employs TRBV6-5 and TRBJ1-6; weak D call: TRBD1 (6 bases). There are 14 residues in the CDR3. V lost 4 bases and J lost 8, with 12 bases in between. The V gene's germline CDR1 is MNHEY and CDR2 SVGAGI. CDR3 DNA sequence: TGTGCCAGCAGTTTACAGGGAACCTATTCACCCCTCCACTTT. This sequence encodes CASSLQGTYSPLHF.

The V call is TRBV19, the J call TRBJ2-2; D gene uncertain. V was trimmed by 3 bases and J by 3 bases, leaving 8 bases between them. Germline V gives CDR1 LNHDA, CDR2 SQIVND (reference sequence). The CDR3 totals 14 residues. DNA of the CDR3: TGTGCCAGTAGTATCTTACAGCACACCGGGGAGCTGTTTTTT. This encodes CASSILQHTGELFF.

This sequence joins TRBV5-1 and TRBJ2-5; D unclear. The CDR3 is 14 residues long. From germline, CDR1 is SGHRS and CDR2 YFSETQ. The V and J ends lost 0 bases and 4 bases respectively, with 10 bases between them. The CDR3 reads CASSLGDLGETQYF. The CDR3, as DNA: TGCGCCAGCAGCTTGGGAGATCTAGGAGAGACCCAGTACTTC. Together with reference TRBV5-1 and TRBJ2-5, the CDR3 gives the full variable domain: KAGVTQTPRYLIKTRGQQVTLSCSPISGHRSVSWYQQTPGQGLQFLFEYFSETQRNKGNFPGRFSGRQFSNSRSEMNVSTLELGDSALYLCASSLGDLGETQYFGPGTRLLVL.

The chain links TRBV7-2 to TRBJ2-7, with D possibly matching TRBD1 (6 bases). Between the trimmed V and J ends, which lost 3 bases and 6 bases, there was a span of 12 bases. Germline V CDR1 and CDR2: SGHTA, FQGNSA. The CDR3 sequence is 13 residues long. In DNA form, the CDR3 reads TGTGCCAGCAGCTTTGCAGGGGCGCCCGAGCAGTACTTC. Translating it yields CASSFAGAPEQYF.

This chain uses TRBV4-1 with TRBJ2-7; 11 nucleotides align to TRBD1. From germline, CDR1 is MGHRA and CDR2 YSYEKL. J was trimmed by 9 bases and V by 0 bases; bases with no gene match: 22. The CDR3 length is 20 residues. CDR3 sequence: CASSQDFLRTGGAILRVQYF. The CDR3 DNA follows: TGCGCCAGCAGCCAAGATTTCCTGAGGACAGGGGGCGCGATCCTACGAGTGCAGTACTTC.

The rearrangement joins TRBV5-1 to TRBJ2-3, with 9 bases identical to TRBD1. J was trimmed by 4 bases and V by 3 bases; bases with no gene match: 3. This CDR3 region has 14 residues. CDR1 and CDR2 from the germline V gene are SGHRS and YFSETQ. Here the CDR3 DNA reads TGCGCCAGCAGCTCCCGGACAGGGGCAGATACGCAGTATTTT. This gives the protein CASSSRTGADTQYF.

This chain joins TRBV6-5 and TRBJ1-5, with D maybe TRBD1 (5 bases). The CDR3 loop spans 16 amino acids. Looked up from germline, CDR1 is MNHEY and CDR2 is SVGAGI. Trimming took off 0 bases at V and 0 bases at J, with 9 bases between the two ends. CDR3 DNA sequence: TGTGCCAGCAGTTACTCGAGGGGAACTAGCAATCAGCCCCAGCATTTT. Amino acid sequence: CASSYSRGTSNQPQHF.

This clone was seen only a few times. The chain uses TRBV5-6 and TRBJ1-5; D possibly corresponds to TRBD1 (5 bases). There are 17 residues in the CDR3. Trimming left V 4 bases short and J 1 base short, with 18 bases between. Germline CDR1 is SGHDT and CDR2 is YYEEEE. CDR3 in DNA: TGTGCCAGCAGCCATTCCCCGGGGGGATGGAGCAATCAGCCCCAGCATTTT. Residues: CASSHSPGGWSNQPQHF.

This clone was recorded a few times. This sequence joins TRBV29-1 and TRBJ1-2; D unresolved. V was clipped by 2 bases and J by 9 bases, with 13 bases between them. From germline, CDR1 is SQVTM and CDR2 ANQGSEA. CDR3 length equals 12 residues. CDR3 loop: CSVERQDLSYTF. As DNA, the CDR3 is TGCAGCGTTGAACGCCAGGATTTGAGCTACACCTTC.

This clone was seen only a few times. J is TRBJ1-5 and V is TRBV9; D not certain. The CDR3 extends over 15 amino acids. The V end lost 0 bases, the J end lost 6 bases, and 13 bases lay between the germline ends. CDR1 is SGDLS and CDR2 is YYNGEE in the germline V gene. CDR3 nucleotides: TGTGCCAGCAGCGTAGAGCCGGGCCGGGGTCAGCCCCAGCATTTT. Amino acids: CASSVEPGRGQPQHF.

This clone appeared a few times. The V call is TRBV2, the J call TRBJ2-1, with D perhaps TRBD1 (6 bases). This CDR3 spans 14 amino acids. V shed 7 bases and J shed 2 bases, with 12 bases lying between them. Germline V gives CDR1 SNHLY, CDR2 FYNNEI. Here the CDR3 reads CASMGTSTYNEQFF. The CDR3 region has the DNA TGTGCCAGCATGGGGACAAGCACCTACAATGAGCAGTTCTTC. Using reference TRBV2 and TRBJ2-1 for the parts outside the CDR3, the full variable domain is EPEVTQTPSHQVTQMGQEVILRCVPISNHLYFYWYRQILGQKVEFLVSFYNNEISEKSEIFDDQFSVERPDGSNFTLKIRSTKLEDSAMYFCASMGTSTYNEQFFGPGTRLTVL.

A word on this clone: Other nucleotide sequences in the sample specify the same CDR3. This chain links TRBV5-1 with TRBJ2-2, with D possibly matching TRBD1 (5 bases). Germline V gene data show CDR1 as SGHRS and CDR2 as YFSETQ. The V and J ends lost 4 bases and 4 bases respectively, with 11 bases between them. This CDR3 is built from 14 residues. CDR3: CASSLTATTGELFF. The CDR3 nucleotides read TGCGCCAGCAGCCTGACAGCTACCACCGGGGAGCTGTTTTTT.